The 22 T cell receptor beta chains below were found in one sample sequenced in a study of metastatic and nonmetastatic thyroid tumors. TCRdb used MiXCR to call clones anew from the PCR reads. The profile covers 30,000 to 35,000 clones, with around 32% appearing a single time and 6% to 8.5% taken by the ten largest. Thyroid surgery was performed in patients who had received no treatment beforehand. Sample: blood. Every receptor here comes from a female donor with papillary thyroid cancer or a benign thyroid nodule (not recorded which). Some clones in this sample may be carry-over from other donors' samples.

This clone was detected only a few times. The same CDR3 also results from other DNA sequences found in this sample. V usage is TRBV5-1 and J usage is TRBJ2-7; 10 bases fit TRBD2. J gave up 4 bases and V 6 bases, and 10 bases lay outside the gene matches. Germline V gene sequence: CDR1 SGHRS, CDR2 YFSETQ. CDR3 length equals 15 residues. In DNA, the CDR3 is TGCGCCAGCACCCCTGGGGCTAGCGGGAGATACGAGCAGTACTTC. It translates to CASTPGASGRYEQYF.

This clone was seen repeatedly, ten times or more. The chain links TRBV19 to TRBJ1-1; D is possibly TRBD1 (5 bases). The germline V and J ends were trimmed by 2 bases and 2 bases, with 6 bases remaining between them. The CDR3 totals 13 residues. Germline V CDR1 and CDR2: LNHDA, SQIVND (reference sequence). The CDR3 reads CASSIQGNTEAFF. CDR3 nucleotides: TGTGCCAGTAGTATACAGGGCAACACTGAAGCTTTCTTT. Looking up the rest from reference TRBV19 and TRBJ1-1 gives the full variable domain: DGGITQSPKYLFRKEGQNVTLSCEQNLNHDAMYWYRQDPGQGLRLIYYSQIVNDFQKGDIAEGYSVSREKKESFPLTVTSAQKNPTAFYLCASSIQGNTEAFFGQGTRLTVV.

This clone was detected many times. The chain carries TRBV28 and TRBJ2-1; the match to TRBD1 covers 9 bases. The V gene's germline CDR1 is MDHEN and CDR2 SYDVKM. V trimming: 5 bases; J trimming: 12 bases; junction bases outside the gene matches: 8. This CDR3 has 13 residues. CDR3 DNA sequence: TGTGCCAGCAGTCCGCGGGACAGGGTAGGGCAGTTCTTC. It is translated as CASSPRDRVGQFF.

In its sample, this clone was seen many times. The chain couples TRBV20-1 to TRBJ1-1, with D uncertain. V lost 5 bases, J lost 3 bases, and 10 bases lay in between. Per germline, CDR1 DFQATT and CDR2 SNEGSKA (reference sequence). The CDR3 is 12 amino acids. CDR3 DNA: TGCAGTGCTCCCTCGGGTTACACTGAAGCTTTCTTT. Its translation: CSAPSGYTEAFF.

Details on this clone: A much larger clone is a single base away; this may be a read error. V usage is TRBV12-3 or TRBV12-4 and J usage is TRBJ1-1; TRBD1 is a possible D gene (5 bases). This CDR3 region has 13 residues. CDR3 protein: CASGLEAGTEAFF. CDR3 sequence (DNA): TGTGCCAGCGGTTTGGAGGCAGGGACTGAAGCTTTCTTT.

This clone was seen more than once but under ten times. Different DNA sequences within this sample yield the same CDR3. J is TRBJ2-7 and V is TRBV10-1, with D perhaps given as TRBD1 or TRBD2 (5 bases each). The CDR3 length is 14 residues. Trimming pared 9 bases from V and 3 bases from J, leaving 18 bases between. Germline values: CDR1 WNHNN, CDR2 SYGVQD (reference sequence). The CDR3 here is CARLVGRRDYEQYF. CDR3 nucleotide sequence: TGCGCCAGACTAGTGGGACGGCGTGACTACGAGCAGTACTTC.

In this sample, this clone turned up a few times. The chain couples TRBV6-1 to TRBJ2-7; 12 bases map to TRBD1. This CDR3 spans 14 amino acids. Germline V gene data show CDR1 as MNHNS and CDR2 as SASEGT. V lost 5 bases and J lost 5; bases outside the gene matches: 4. For the CDR3, the DNA is TGTGCCAGCAGTCACCGGGACAGGGGGCACGAGCAGTACTTC. It yields the protein CASSHRDRGHEQYF.

This clone was counted at least ten times. V and J are TRBV19 and TRBJ2-7; 7 bases match TRBD1. After removal of 6 bases from V and 2 bases from J, the junction contained 7 bases not matched to a gene. CDR3 size: 14 residues. Germline assignment: CDR1 LNHDA and CDR2 SQIVND (reference sequence). The chain's CDR3 is CASSRAQGAYEQYF. Here the CDR3 DNA reads TGTGCCAGTAGCCGCGCGCAGGGGGCCTACGAGCAGTACTTC. Full variable domain (rest looked up from reference TRBV19 and TRBJ2-7): DGGITQSPKYLFRKEGQNVTLSCEQNLNHDAMYWYRQDPGQGLRLIYYSQIVNDFQKGDIAEGYSVSREKKESFPLTVTSAQKNPTAFYLCASSRAQGAYEQYFGPGTRLTVT.

Of note for this clone: The junction departs from the called germline gene at one end, perhaps through a read error. This chain connects TRBV12-3 or TRBV12-4 to TRBJ2-3; TRBD1 might be the D (5 bases). CDR3 length: 15 amino acids. CDR3 region: CVSTGRIPPTDTQYF. CDR3 DNA: TGTGTCAGCACAGGTAGGATCCCCCCCACAGATACGCAGTATTTT.

This clone was observed many times. The rearrangement uses TRBV7-2 and TRBJ1-2; perhaps TRBD1 as D (6 bases). This CDR3 region has 14 residues. The V gene lost 5 bases and the J gene lost 8 bases, with 18 bases spanning the gap. Looked up from germline, CDR1 is SGHTA and CDR2 is FQGNSA. CDR3 loop: CASSEAGGAGGYTF. The CDR3, as DNA: TGTGCCAGCAGCGAGGCCGGGGGCGCGGGAGGCTACACCTTC.

This clone was seen repeatedly, ten times or more. The gene calls are TRBV11-2 and TRBJ1-2; D uncertain. Trimming left V 5 bases short and J 7 bases short, with 14 bases between. The germline CDR1 and CDR2 sequences are SGHAT and FQNNGV. This CDR3 is 13 amino acids long. CDR3 DNA: TGTGCCAGCAGCCCGTCGGGATCTCTTGGCTACACCTTC. Protein: CASSPSGSLGYTF.

This clone was found many times. This chain links TRBV10-3 with TRBJ2-5; D not resolved. Between the trimmed V and J ends, which lost 5 bases and 5 bases, there was a span of 18 bases. CDR3 length equals 15 residues. Germline V CDR1 and CDR2: ENHRY, SYGVKD. DNA for the CDR3: TGTGCCATCAGTCCTCTTTCTTCCCCCCGGGAGACCCAGTACTTC. Its protein product is CAISPLSSPRETQYF.

By share of the sample, this clone is medium-sized. This sequence joins TRBV30 and TRBJ1-2; D not certain. Deletions cut 2 bases from V and 2 bases from J, with 12 bases between. The CDR3 length is 14 residues. CDR1 is GTSNPN and CDR2 is SVGIG in the germline V gene (reference sequence). CDR3 sequence: CAWSLSGPNYGYTF. CDR3 sequence (DNA): TGTGCCTGGAGTCTATCCGGGCCGAACTATGGCTACACCTTC. The entire variable domain, with the rest obtained from reference TRBV30 and TRBJ1-2, is as follows: SQTIHQWPATLVQPVGSPLSLECTVEGTSNPNLYWYRQAAGRGLQLLFYSVGIGQISSEVPQNLSASRPQDRQFILSSKKLLLSDSGFYLCAWSLSGPNYGYTFGSGTRLTVV.

This clone has just a few counts. This chain links TRBV16 with TRBJ2-5, with a possible D match to TRBD2 (6 bases). CDR1 and CDR2 (germline): KGHSY, FQNENV. CDR3 size: 13 residues. Trimming removed 2 bases at V and 2 bases at J, with 6 bases between. The CDR3 protein is CASSQGTQETQYF. In DNA form, the CDR3 reads TGTGCCAGCAGCCAAGGGACTCAAGAGACCCAGTACTTC.

This clone came up a few times. V usage is TRBV28 and J usage is TRBJ2-7, with D hard to call. V dropped 2 bases and J dropped 0 bases, with 11 bases sitting between them. Germline values: CDR1 MDHEN, CDR2 SYDVKM. The CDR3 sequence is 15 residues long. The CDR3: CASSLDPQSSYEQYF. CDR3 DNA sequence: TGTGCCAGCAGTTTAGATCCACAATCCTCCTACGAGCAGTACTTC. The full variable domain, with the rest looked up from reference TRBV28 and TRBJ2-7, is DVKVTQSSRYLVKRTGEKVFLECVQDMDHENMFWYRQDPGLGLRLIYFSYDVKMKEKGDIPEGYSVSREKKERFSLILESASTNQTSMYLCASSLDPQSSYEQYFGPGTRLTVT.

This clone has a handful of counts. At one end the junction does not follow the germline gene, possibly because of a read error. The chain joins TRBV6-1 to TRBJ2-1; D is unresolved. The V gene's germline CDR1 is MNHNS and CDR2 SASEGT. The CDR3 has 14 residues. The CDR3 spells CASSKWASYNEQFF. DNA of the CDR3: TGTGCCAGCAGCAAATGGGCGTCCTATAATGAGCAGTTCTTC.

The genes are TRBV12-3 or TRBV12-4 and TRBJ2-1; 10 bases are shared with TRBD2. The CDR3 runs 14 residues. J lost 8 bases, V lost 2 bases, and 3 bases had no gene match. The CDR3 sequence: CASSLTSGIYEQFF. In DNA form, the CDR3 reads TGTGCCAGCAGTTTAACTAGCGGGATCTATGAGCAGTTCTTC.

This chain links TRBV4-2 with TRBJ2-7; D not resolved. Trimming removed 0 bases at V and 5 bases at J, with 8 bases between. CDR1 and CDR2 (germline): LGHNA, YNFKEQ. The CDR3 runs 13 residues. The CDR3 DNA reads TGTGCCAGCAGCCAAGATGGGGTTAACGAGCAGTACTTC. This gives the protein CASSQDGVNEQYF.

As to this clone: At one of its ends the junction is not consistent with the germline gene, which may arise from a read error. The chain recombines TRBV11-2 with TRBJ2-2; 7 nucleotides match TRBD1. The V gene's germline CDR1 is SGHAT and CDR2 FQNNGV. The CDR3 consists of 15 residues. The CDR3 sequence is CASSSVQGWTGDLFF. As DNA, the CDR3 is TGTGCCAGCAGCTCTGTACAGGGGTGGACCGGGGATCTGTTTTTT.

This sequence joins TRBV19 and TRBJ1-1; no definite D call. This CDR3 spans 14 amino acids. Trimming took off 3 bases at V and 0 bases at J, with 8 bases between the two ends. The germline CDR1 and CDR2 sequences are LNHDA and SQIVND (reference sequence). CDR3 sequence: CASSIGDLNTEAFF. In DNA form, the CDR3 reads TGTGCCAGTAGTATCGGCGATTTGAACACTGAAGCTTTCTTT.

V is TRBV2 and J is TRBJ2-1; D ambiguous. This CDR3 has 16 amino acids. Trimming removed 3 bases from V and 0 bases from J, with 12 bases in between. Germline V gives CDR1 SNHLY, CDR2 FYNNEI. CDR3 residues: CASSDLDRSSYNEQFF. The CDR3, as DNA: TGTGCCAGCAGTGATCTGGACCGCAGCTCCTACAATGAGCAGTTCTTC.

This clone came up a few times. The CDR3 bases are TGTGCCAGCAGGAGTGTGGCTAACACCGGGGAGCTGTTTTTT. This encodes CASRSVANTGELFF. The chain combines TRBV25-1 with TRBJ2-2, with D unresolved. The CDR3 consists of 14 residues. Germline assignment: CDR1 MGHDK and CDR2 SYGVNS. V gave up 6 bases and J gave up 2 bases, with 10 bases separating them. The variable domain in full, with the rest retrieved from reference TRBV25-1 and TRBJ2-2, is EADIYQTPRYLVIGTGKKITLECSQTMGHDKMYWYQQDPGMELHLIHYSYGVNSTEKGDLSSESTVSRIRTEHFPLTLESARPSHTSQYLCASRSVANTGELFFGEGSRLTVL.